The 15 T cell receptor beta chains given below trace back to one sample, sequenced in a study of hypomethylating agent response in myelodysplastic syndrome. Produced via immunoSEQ multiplex PCR; TCRdb's table is partial and in-frame only. Of 3,000 to 4,000 clones detected, around nine tenths appear once; the ten largest clones hold about 12%. Sample: bone marrow, taken before or after starting hypomethylating agent treatment for myelodysplastic syndrome (not recorded which). These TCRs come from a human donor with myelodysplastic syndrome.

The chain joins TRBV6-6 to TRBJ1-5, with 9 bases identical to TRBD1. V shed 4 bases, J shed 7 bases, and the junction held 5 bases outside the gene matches. Germline V gene data show CDR1 as MNHNY and CDR2 as SVGAGI (reference sequence). The length of the CDR3 is 14 residues. For the CDR3, the DNA is TGTGCCAGCAGTTTTACAGGGGGCAGACAGCCCCAGCATTTT. Residues: CASSFTGGRQPQHF.

This chain uses TRBV10-1 with TRBJ2-3, with TRBD2 identical over 9 bases. V lost 2 bases to trimming and J lost 3 bases; unmatched junction nucleotides: 3. The CDR3 runs 15 residues. The germline V gene encodes CDR1 WNHNN and CDR2 SYGVQD (reference sequence). The DNA of the CDR3 is TGCGCCAGCAGTGAGGGACTAGCGTCGACAGATACGCAGTATTTT. This gives the protein CASSEGLASTDTQYF.

The V gene is TRBV30, the J gene TRBJ2-3, with unresolved D. Germline CDR1 is GTSNPN and CDR2 is SVGIG (reference sequence). The CDR3 sequence is 10 residues long. Trimming took off 7 bases at V and 6 bases at J, with 8 bases between the two ends. This CDR3 is CASSQDTQYF. As DNA, the CDR3 is TGTGCCTCATCCCAGGATACGCAGTATTTT. The variable domain in full, with the rest retrieved from reference TRBV30 and TRBJ2-3, is SQTIHQWPATLVQPVGSPLSLECTVEGTSNPNLYWYRQAAGRGLQLLFYSVGIGQISSEVPQNLSASRPQDRQFILSSKKLLLSDSGFYLCASSQDTQYFGPGTRLTVL.

The chain is built from TRBV18 and TRBJ2-2, with D perhaps TRBD1 (6 bases). Trimming removed 5 bases at V and 1 base at J, with 8 bases between. CDR3 size: 14 residues. Germline CDR1 KGHSH, CDR2 LQKENI. CDR3 sequence: CASSVQGNTGELFF. Written as DNA, the CDR3 is TGTGCCAGCTCAGTACAGGGGAACACCGGGGAGCTGTTTTTT. The complete variable domain, with remaining parts taken from reference TRBV18 and TRBJ2-2, reads NAGVMQNPRHLVRRRGQEARLRCSPMKGHSHVYWYRQLPEEGLKFMVYLQKENIIDESGMPKERFSAEFPKEGPSILRIQQVVRGDSAAYFCASSVQGNTGELFFGEGSRLTVL.

The chain combines TRBV5-4 with TRBJ2-7, with 7 bases fitting TRBD2. Losses at the gene ends were 4 bases for V and 0 bases for J; bases not matched to a gene: 1. Germline V gene sequence: CDR1 SGHNT, CDR2 YYREEE (reference sequence). This CDR3 is 13 amino acids long. CDR3 nucleotide sequence: TGTGCCAGCAGCGGGGACTACTCCTACGAGCAGTACTTC. This gives the protein CASSGDYSYEQYF.

The V and J genes are TRBV6-5 and TRBJ2-7; tentatively, D is TRBD2 (5 bases). Germline V gene data show CDR1 as MNHEY and CDR2 as SVGAGI. This CDR3 spans 15 amino acids. Trimming took off 6 bases at V and 5 bases at J, with 20 bases between the two ends. The CDR3 is CASRALRREAHEQYF. For the CDR3, the DNA is TGTGCCAGCAGAGCCCTACGTCGGGAAGCCCACGAGCAGTACTTC.

The chain is built from TRBV27 and TRBJ2-4; TRBD2 agrees at 7 bases. The CDR3 length is 13 residues. With 2 bases clipped from V and 12 bases from J, the junction kept 7 bases outside the gene matches. The germline CDR1 and CDR2 sequences are MNHEY and SMNVEV (reference sequence). The CDR3 here is CASSLKTGGTQYF. CDR3 sequence (DNA): TGTGCCAGCAGTTTAAAGACCGGGGGGACTCAGTACTTC.

V is TRBV5-6 and J is TRBJ1-1; D not certain. The CDR3 totals 17 residues. CDR1 SGHDT and CDR2 YYEEEE come from the germline V gene. V lost 2 bases and J lost 10, with 27 bases in between. The DNA of the CDR3 is TGTGCCAGCAGCTTAGCAGCCATACAGCGACGAGGGCCCCCAGCTTTCTTT. Its translation is CASSLAAIQRRGPPAFF.

J is TRBJ2-2 and V is TRBV28; 13 bases map to TRBD2. Germline V CDR1 and CDR2: MDHEN, SYDVKM. The CDR3 runs 22 residues. V was clipped by 2 bases and J by 1 base; unmatched bases: 16. CDR3 sequence (DNA): TGTGCCAGCAGTTTAATTGCTACTAGCGGGAGGGACGATATCAAGAACACCGGGGAGCTGTTTTTT. Translated: CASSLIATSGRDDIKNTGELFF.

J is TRBJ2-3 and V is TRBV30; possible D gene TRBD2, 7 bases. V lost 5 bases and J lost 4, with 16 bases in between. Germline V gene sequence: CDR1 GTSNPN, CDR2 SVGIG (reference sequence). The CDR3 length is 14 residues. CDR3 in DNA: TGTGCCTGGGCTGGGGGCGGGAGCTCAGATACGCAGTATTTT. This translates into CAWAGGGSSDTQYF.

The V and J genes are TRBV6-5 and TRBJ1-5; D gene uncertain. CDR3 length: 12 amino acids. Germline loops: CDR1 MNHEY, CDR2 SVGAGI. V was clipped by 6 bases and J by 4 bases, with 7 bases between them. CDR3 protein: CASSPPNQPQHF. CDR3 bases: TGTGCCAGCAGCCCGCCTAATCAGCCCCAGCATTTT.

This rearrangement joins TRBV5-1 to TRBJ2-5; the match to TRBD1 covers 8 bases. Unmatched junction bases numbered 9, after V lost 3 bases and J lost 5 bases. Germline CDR1 is SGHRS and CDR2 is YFSETQ. The CDR3 covers 15 residues. The CDR3 is CASSSWTGSMETQYF. In nucleotides, the CDR3 is TGCGCCAGCAGCTCGTGGACAGGGTCGATGGAGACCCAGTACTTC. Using reference TRBV5-1 and TRBJ2-5 for the parts outside the CDR3, the full variable domain is KAGVTQTPRYLIKTRGQQVTLSCSPISGHRSVSWYQQTPGQGLQFLFEYFSETQRNKGNFPGRFSGRQFSNSRSEMNVSTLELGDSALYLCASSSWTGSMETQYFGPGTRLLVL.

The rearrangement links TRBV9 to TRBJ2-1; perhaps TRBD2 as D (5 bases). This CDR3 has 14 amino acids. Looked up from germline, CDR1 is SGDLS and CDR2 is YYNGEE. Trimming left V 0 bases short and J 2 bases short, with 6 bases between. CDR3 sequence reads: CASSVAGTYNEQFF. Here the CDR3 DNA reads TGTGCCAGCAGCGTAGCGGGAACCTACAATGAGCAGTTCTTC.

The chain employs TRBV11-3 and TRBJ1-2; possibly TRBD1 for D (5 bases). In germline, CDR1 is SGHNT, CDR2 YENEEA. V shed 2 bases and J shed 2 bases, with 15 bases lying between them. This CDR3 region has 16 residues. CDR3 region: CASSLQGGKRNYGYTF. CDR3 sequence (DNA): TGTGCCAGCAGCTTACAGGGTGGGAAACGAAACTATGGCTACACCTTC.

This chain joins TRBV7-9 and TRBJ2-4, with D uncertain. Germline CDR1 SEHNR, CDR2 FQNEAQ (reference sequence). V gave up 1 base and J gave up 0 bases, with 7 bases separating them. The CDR3 sequence is 15 residues long. The CDR3, as DNA: TGTGCCAGCAGCTTAGGGTCTCCAGCCAAAAACATTCAGTACTTC. Amino acid sequence: CASSLGSPAKNIQYF.